This T cell receptor (beta chain) was found in a study of shared clonotypes between healthy human individuals. The CDR3 extends over 15 amino acids. The ends were cut back, 2 bases at V and 6 bases at J, with 14 bases in the middle. Germline V CDR1 and CDR2: ENHRY, SYGVKD. There are a few counts of this clone. Profiling relied on immunoSEQ multiplex PCR, and the TCRdb table lists in-frame clones only, not all of them. The repertoire holds some 1 million clones, with about 74% as singletons. The sequence derives from a man in his late teens or twenties in good health. The chain recombines TRBV10-3 with TRBJ1-5; TRBD1 might be the D (6 bases). Sequenced: memory CD4+ T cells sorted from blood. Subset reported: CD45RA-negative fraction. The CDR3, as DNA: TGTGCCATCAGTGAGCGGACAGATGCGGGTCAGCCCCAGCATTTT. As protein: CAISERTDAGQPQHF.